The 14 T cell receptor beta chains presented below share a single source sample, sequenced in a study of blood T cell repertoires in COVID-19. The assay was immunoSEQ multiplex PCR, and TCRdb's table has in-frame clones only and misses some. The sample yields a few hundred thousand clones, 70% to 85% seen once. The sequencing input was peripheral blood. The source is a woman in her 40s who had recovered from COVID-19.

This chain joins TRBV9 and TRBJ1-2; D gene unclear. This CDR3 region has 14 residues. Germline V gene data show CDR1 as SGDLS and CDR2 as YYNGEE. The V gene lost 0 bases and the J gene lost 4 bases, with 10 bases spanning the gap. CDR3 in amino acids: CASSVGSEGYGYTF. CDR3 DNA: TGTGCCAGCAGCGTAGGGTCGGAGGGCTATGGCTACACCTTC.

The chain couples TRBV15 to TRBJ2-5; 9 nucleotides match TRBD1. The J segment lost 4 bases and the V segment lost 4 bases, leaving 1 base of the junction unmatched. The CDR3 extends over 13 amino acids. CDR1 LNHNV and CDR2 YYDKDF come from the germline V gene (reference sequence). The CDR3 loop reads CATSIQGAETQYF. The DNA for the CDR3 is TGTGCCACCAGCATACAGGGGGCAGAGACCCAGTACTTC.

V gene TRBV7-9 combines with J gene TRBJ2-3; the D is unclear. Germline V gene sequence: CDR1 SEHNR, CDR2 FQNEAQ (reference sequence). This CDR3 comprises 17 residues. The V end was cut by 0 bases, the J end by 7 bases, with 20 bases between. The CDR3 nucleotides are TGTGCCAGCAGCTTAGCTCGAGAGATACGACACAAGAATACGCAGTATTTT. Amino acid sequence: CASSLAREIRHKNTQYF.

This clone came up a few times. The chain recombines TRBV12-5 with TRBJ1-5, with 9 bases lining up with TRBD1. Germline assignment: CDR1 LGHNT and CDR2 FRNRAP. The V gene end was trimmed by 5 bases and the J gene end by 3 bases; junction bases not matched to a gene: 8. This CDR3 is 16 amino acids long. CDR3 sequence: CASGLGQGTPNQPQHF. Here the CDR3 DNA reads TGTGCTAGTGGTCTGGGACAGGGCACTCCCAATCAGCCCCAGCATTTT.

The chain joins TRBV6-1 to TRBJ2-7; D perhaps matches TRBD2 (5 bases). The CDR3 covers 15 residues. CDR1 MNHNS and CDR2 SASEGT come from the germline V gene. Trimming shortened V by 2 bases and J by 4 bases, and 15 bases separated the two germline ends. The CDR3 DNA is TGTGCCAGCAGTGAAATAATAGGGAGTTTATACGAGCAGTACTTC. Amino acids: CASSEIIGSLYEQYF.

About this clone: The same CDR3 can be traced to other DNA sequences in this sample. J is TRBJ1-4 and V is TRBV9; TRBD1 matches 8 bases. Germline V gene data show CDR1 as SGDLS and CDR2 as YYNGEE. The CDR3 has 14 amino acids. The V and J ends lost 0 bases and 5 bases, in that order; junction bases with no gene match: 0. For the CDR3, the DNA is TGTGCCAGCAGCGTAGGACAGGGGAATGAAAAACTGTTTTTT. Amino acids: CASSVGQGNEKLFF. The full variable domain, its missing parts supplied by reference TRBV9 and TRBJ1-4, is DSGVTQTPKHLITATGQRVTLRCSPRSGDLSVYWYQQSLDQGLQFLIQYYNGEERAKGNILERFSAQQFPDLHSELNLSSLELGDSALYFCASSVGQGNEKLFFGSGTQLSVL.

V usage is TRBV5-1 and J usage is TRBJ1-1, with a possible D match to TRBD1 (5 bases). CDR3 length equals 15 residues. The V gene lost 2 bases and the J gene lost 3 bases, with 14 bases spanning the gap. Germline V gene sequence: CDR1 SGHRS, CDR2 YFSETQ. This CDR3 is CASSFLGAGDTEAFF. CDR3 bases: TGCGCCAGCAGCTTTCTAGGGGCGGGGGACACTGAAGCTTTCTTT.

The gene calls are TRBV28 and TRBJ2-3; 7 bases agree with TRBD2. J gave up 3 bases and V 7 bases, and 7 bases lay outside the gene matches. CDR3 length: 14 amino acids. Germline V CDR1 and CDR2: MDHEN, SYDVKM. Written as DNA, the CDR3 is TGTGCCAGCATCGCTAGCGGAGCGACAGATACGCAGTATTTT. Its protein product is CASIASGATDTQYF.

V and J are TRBV5-5 and TRBJ2-3; D is ambiguous. The CDR3 loop spans 14 amino acids. Germline values: CDR1 SGHKS, CDR2 YYEKEE (reference sequence). With 3 bases removed from V and 0 bases from J, the gap between germline ends came to 8 bases. For the CDR3, the DNA is TGTGCCAGCAGCTGGAGCTCTAGCACAGATACGCAGTATTTT. It translates to CASSWSSSTDTQYF. Variable domain in full (rest from reference TRBV5-5 and TRBJ2-3): DAGVTQSPTHLIKTRGQQVTLRCSPISGHKSVSWYQQVLGQGPQFIFQYYEKEERGRGNFPDRFSARQFPNYSSELNVNALLLGDSALYLCASSWSSSTDTQYFGPGTRLTVL.

V and J are TRBV7-2 and TRBJ2-7; maybe TRBD1 (7 bases). Germline lookup yields CDR1 SGHTA and CDR2 FQGNSA. The V and J ends lost 1 base and 6 bases respectively, with 13 bases between them. This CDR3 is 14 amino acids long. CDR3 bases: TGTGCCAGCAGCTTAGGGAGGGGGCTAGGCGAGCAGTACTTC. Translating it yields CASSLGRGLGEQYF.

The gene calls are TRBV7-9 and TRBJ1-5, with unresolved D. This CDR3 region has 12 residues. Per germline, CDR1 SEHNR and CDR2 FQNEAQ (reference sequence). V gave up 5 bases and J gave up 7 bases, with 9 bases separating them. The CDR3 sequence is CASSREQQPQHF. The DNA of the CDR3 is TGTGCCAGCAGCCGAGAACAGCAGCCCCAGCATTTT.

The V gene is TRBV7-3, the J gene TRBJ2-3; 7 nucleotides line up with TRBD2. The length of the CDR3 is 16 residues. V shed 2 bases and J 2 bases; nucleotides not matched to a gene: 7. The germline gives CDR1 SGHTA, CDR2 FQGTGA. CDR3 DNA sequence: TGTGCCAGCAGCTTACAGGGTAGCGGGTTCACAGATACGCAGTATTTT. Its protein is CASSLQGSGFTDTQYF.

The chain recombines TRBV27 with TRBJ1-1; tentative D call: TRBD1 (5 bases). The CDR3 extends over 16 amino acids. Germline V CDR1 and CDR2: MNHEY, SMNVEV (reference sequence). Trimming removed 7 bases at V and 0 bases at J, with 18 bases between. CDR3 sequence: CASTSRGRVMNTEAFF. In DNA, the CDR3 is TGTGCCAGCACCTCCCGCGGCAGGGTCATGAACACTGAAGCTTTCTTT.

The V call is TRBV28, the J call TRBJ2-1; TRBD1 aligns across 7 bases. Trimming at V came to 5 bases and at J to 7 bases, leaving 8 bases not matched to a gene. The CDR3 is made up of 14 amino acids. Looked up from germline, CDR1 is MDHEN and CDR2 is SYDVKM. The CDR3 loop is CASSLTGYLNEQFF. The CDR3 nucleotides read TGTGCCAGCAGTCTGACAGGGTATTTAAATGAGCAGTTCTTC.